This note documents a single TCR beta chain sequence. Here immunoSEQ multiplex PCR was the method, and the copy in TCRdb shows in-frame clones only, minus some. The table shows roughly 150,000 clones, with roughly 72% occurring only once. Germline CDR1 and CDR2: MNHEY and SVGAGI. With 6 bases removed from V and 0 bases from J, the gap between germline ends came to 11 bases. This CDR3 spans 15 amino acids. The data are from a study of blood T cell repertoires in COVID-19. On the study more broadly: Acute-phase and convalescent COVID-19 samples originated in the United States, Italy and Spain.

The sample taken for sequencing was peripheral blood. This chain uses TRBV6-5 with TRBJ1-4; D unresolved. This TCR was sampled from a woman older than 75 with acute or convalescent COVID-19. The CDR3 DNA reads as TGTGCCAGCAGGGAGACCTTTGCAACTAATGAAAAACTGTTTTTT. This encodes CASRETFATNEKLFF.